These 21 T cell receptor beta chains were sequenced from one sample in a study of neurological immune-mediated disorders. TCRdb reprocessed the 5' RACE reads with MiXCR, giving one entry per CDR3 protein. The data contain more than 70,000 distinct CDR3 sequences, approximately 10% of them singletons. Sequenced material: PBMCs. The receptors shown here come from a man in his forties in good health.

V and J are TRBV11-1 and TRBJ2-1; no reliable D call. Germline CDR1 SGHAT, CDR2 FQDESV (reference sequence). V was shortened by 6 bases and J by 5 bases, with 17 bases between the two germline ends. CDR3 length: 15 residues. The CDR3 DNA sequence: TGTGCCAGCAGTTGGGCGCATCCTCCCGACAATGAGCAGTTCTTC. The encoded protein is CASSWAHPPDNEQFF.

The J gene is TRBJ2-3, the V gene TRBV11-2; no clear D gene. Trimming shortened V by 3 bases and J by 2 bases, and 9 bases separated the two germline ends. The CDR3 is 14 amino acids. From germline, CDR1 is SGHAT and CDR2 FQNNGV. The CDR3 sequence is CASSLDGYTDTQYF. CDR3 bases: TGTGCCAGCAGCTTGGACGGTTACACAGATACGCAGTATTTT.

This clonotype was recorded many times. This chain connects TRBV5-6 to TRBJ2-1; 13 positions match TRBD2. The trim removed 4 bases at V and 7 bases at J, leaving 8 bases unmatched. The length of the CDR3 is 16 residues. CDR1 is SGHDT, CDR2 YYEEEE, per germline. The DNA of the CDR3 is TGTGCCAGCAGCCGAGAGCCGGGACTAGCGGGAAATGAGCAGTTCTTC. Translated: CASSREPGLAGNEQFF.

This clonotype was seen many times. The V gene is TRBV5-1, the J gene TRBJ1-1; D uncertain. Germline loops: CDR1 SGHRS, CDR2 YFSETQ. This CDR3 is built from 12 residues. Trimming took off 0 bases at V and 9 bases at J, with 9 bases between the two ends. CDR3 in amino acids: CASSLGGQQAFF. CDR3 bases: TGCGCCAGCAGCTTGGGGGGTCAACAAGCTTTCTTT.

Notes on this clonotype: This could be a read error, since a much larger clone is one nucleotide away. The genes are TRBV18 and TRBJ2-1, with 10 bases identical to TRBD2. The CDR3 is made up of 16 amino acids. The germline V gene has CDR1 KGHSH and CDR2 LQKENI. Trimming cost V 4 bases and J 5 bases; bases outside gene matches: 8. The CDR3, as DNA: TGTGCCAGCTCACGGGGAGCGGGAGGGCCCCACAATGAGCAGTTCTTC. Its protein product is CASSRGAGGPHNEQFF.

This clonotype was detected many times. The chain uses TRBV6-6 and TRBJ2-5; 7 bases line up with TRBD1. After removal of 0 bases from V and 5 bases from J, the junction contained 3 bases not matched to a gene. Germline V CDR1 and CDR2: MNHNY, SVGAGI (reference sequence). The CDR3 has 14 residues. The CDR3 DNA sequence: TGTGCCAGCAGTTACTCGACAGGGCCGGAGACCCAGTACTTC. Protein sequence: CASSYSTGPETQYF.

This clonotype was seen repeatedly, ten times or more. The chain uses TRBV10-2 and TRBJ1-2, with 10 bases identical to TRBD1. Germline lookup yields CDR1 WSHSY and CDR2 SAAADI. The CDR3 has 14 amino acids. V shed 6 bases and J 6 bases; nucleotides not matched to a gene: 7. CDR3 sequence reads: CASSVTGGLDGYTF. The CDR3 coding sequence is TGCGCCAGCAGCGTGACAGGGGGCCTGGATGGCTACACCTTC.

This clonotype was observed a handful of times. The rearrangement joins TRBV7-3 to TRBJ2-2, with 9 positions matching TRBD1. J lost 1 base, V lost 10 bases, and 10 bases had no gene match. The V gene's germline CDR1 is SGHTA and CDR2 FQGTGA. This CDR3 has 16 amino acids. The DNA for the CDR3 is TGTGCCACAGGGACAGGGCCGGGAATGAACACCGGGGAGCTGTTTTTT. Residues: CATGTGPGMNTGELFF.

This clonotype was counted ten times or more. V is TRBV27 and J is TRBJ2-2; D unclear. Trimming took off 3 bases at V and 5 bases at J, with 10 bases between the two ends. The CDR3 covers 14 residues. The germline CDR1 and CDR2 sequences are MNHEY and SMNVEV (reference sequence). The CDR3 loop is CASSFQDLTGELFF. The CDR3 coding sequence is TGTGCCAGCAGTTTTCAGGATTTGACCGGGGAGCTGTTTTTT.

Comments on this clonotype: Mismatch with germline at one junction end may stem from a read error. V is TRBV9 and J is TRBJ1-3; the D gene is possibly TRBD1 (6 bases). CDR3 size: 14 residues. Germline V gene lookup returns CDR1 SGDLS and CDR2 YYNGEE. CDR3 nucleotide sequence: TGTGCCAACAGCGTAGGGGGGACTGGAAATACCATATATTTT. Its protein product is CANSVGGTGNTIYF.

This clonotype was seen many times. This chain links TRBV20-1 with TRBJ2-4; D unresolved. The CDR3 contains 16 residues. Germline values: CDR1 DFQATT, CDR2 SNEGSKA (reference sequence). V lost 3 bases and J 0 bases, leaving 15 bases between the germline ends. The CDR3 region is CSASSVSTLAKNIQYF. DNA of the CDR3: TGCAGTGCTAGTTCGGTGAGCACCCTAGCCAAAAACATTCAGTACTTC.

Worth noting for this clonotype: The junction and the germline gene differ at one end; a read error may be behind it. V is TRBV28 and J is TRBJ1-2, with D possibly matching TRBD1 (5 bases). This CDR3 is 13 amino acids long. Germline CDR1 and CDR2: MDHEN and SYDVKM. The CDR3 sequence: CASSFRGGYCYTF. The CDR3, as DNA: TGTGCCAGCAGTTTTAGGGGCGGCTATTGCTACACCTTC.

This clonotype showed up many times. The rearrangement links TRBV5-5 to TRBJ1-1; D not resolved. Germline-derived CDR1 and CDR2 are SGHKS and YYEKEE (reference sequence). The CDR3 is made up of 12 amino acids. V lost 0 bases to trimming and J lost 3 bases, with 3 bases between them. CDR3 in amino acids: CASSLGDTEAFF. CDR3 DNA: TGTGCCAGCAGCTTGGGGGACACTGAAGCTTTCTTT. Based on the CDR3 plus reference TRBV5-5 and TRBJ1-1, the full variable domain is DAGVTQSPTHLIKTRGQQVTLRCSPISGHKSVSWYQQVLGQGPQFIFQYYEKEERGRGNFPDRFSARQFPNYSSELNVNALLLGDSALYLCASSLGDTEAFFGQGTRLTVV.

This clonotype was counted many times. This sequence joins TRBV6-5 and TRBJ2-5, with TRBD2 identical over 7 bases. Losses at the gene ends were 10 bases for V and 2 bases for J; bases not matched to a gene: 4. This CDR3 has 12 residues. Germline values: CDR1 MNHEY, CDR2 SVGAGI. The chain's CDR3 is CATSAGQETQYF. CDR3 coding DNA: TGTGCCACCTCAGCGGGGCAAGAGACCCAGTACTTC.

Many counts were recorded for this clonotype. The chain carries TRBV3-1 and TRBJ2-5; D is uncertain. V dropped 1 base and J dropped 2 bases, with 11 bases sitting between them. The CDR3 length is 15 residues. Germline lookup yields CDR1 LGHDT and CDR2 YNNKEL (reference sequence). This chain's CDR3 is CASSQALVRQETQYF. DNA of the CDR3: TGTGCCAGCAGCCAAGCCTTAGTCAGGCAAGAGACCCAGTACTTC.

This clonotype was detected many times. The chain carries TRBV20-1 and TRBJ2-3; tentative D call: TRBD1 (6 bases). CDR1 is DFQATT, CDR2 SNEGSKA, per germline (reference sequence). Trimming left V 3 bases short and J 6 bases short, with 13 bases between. The CDR3 spans 13 residues. The CDR3 sequence is CSARGPQGDTQYF. The CDR3 DNA reads TGCAGTGCTAGGGGGCCACAGGGTGATACGCAGTATTTT.

This clonotype has at least ten counts. This chain connects TRBV25-1 to TRBJ2-1; a possible D gene is TRBD1 (5 bases). CDR1 is MGHDK and CDR2 is SYGVNS in the germline V gene. V was trimmed by 6 bases and J by 4 bases, leaving 16 bases between them. The CDR3 covers 15 residues. The CDR3 DNA is TGTGCCAGCAGCCCAGGGATGGGGAATTACAATGAGCAGTTCTTC. Translation gives CASSPGMGNYNEQFF. Complete variable domain (other parts from reference TRBV25-1 and TRBJ2-1): EADIYQTPRYLVIGTGKKITLECSQTMGHDKMYWYQQDPGMELHLIHYSYGVNSTEKGDLSSESTVSRIRTEHFPLTLESARPSHTSQYLCASSPGMGNYNEQFFGPGTRLTVL.

This clonotype has only a few counts. The chain uses TRBV12-3 or TRBV12-4 and TRBJ1-1; no firm D call. This CDR3 region has 16 residues. V was pared by 6 bases and J by 0 bases, with 17 bases between. CDR3 loop: CASSELYGELNTEAFF. DNA of the CDR3: TGTGCCAGCAGCGAACTCTATGGGGAATTGAACACTGAAGCTTTCTTT.

This clonotype was detected ten times or more. V gene TRBV6-1 combines with J gene TRBJ1-1; D ambiguous. Per germline, CDR1 MNHNS and CDR2 SASEGT. This CDR3 is 13 amino acids long. V lost 9 bases and J 1 base, leaving 12 bases between the germline ends. CDR3 residues: CASSVWANTEAFF. CDR3 DNA sequence: TGTGCCAGTTCTGTGTGGGCGAACACTGAAGCTTTCTTT.

The V gene is TRBV20-1, the J gene TRBJ2-5; TRBD1 matches 7 bases. The junction had 10 bases not matched to a gene; V was cut back by 4 bases and J by 5 bases. The germline V gene has CDR1 DFQATT and CDR2 SNEGSKA (reference sequence). The CDR3 runs 14 residues. The CDR3 here is CSANHPTGAETQYF. DNA of the CDR3: TGCAGTGCTAACCACCCCACAGGGGCCGAGACCCAGTACTTC.

A word on this clonotype: A junction boundary mismatches the germline segment, possibly from a read error. The chain employs TRBV29-1 and TRBJ1-4; D is uncertain. Germline CDR1 SQVTM, CDR2 ANQGSEA. The CDR3 has 12 residues. The CDR3 DNA is TGCAGCGTTGAAGACTTTACTGAAAAACTATTTTTT. Amino acids: CSVEDFTEKLFF.